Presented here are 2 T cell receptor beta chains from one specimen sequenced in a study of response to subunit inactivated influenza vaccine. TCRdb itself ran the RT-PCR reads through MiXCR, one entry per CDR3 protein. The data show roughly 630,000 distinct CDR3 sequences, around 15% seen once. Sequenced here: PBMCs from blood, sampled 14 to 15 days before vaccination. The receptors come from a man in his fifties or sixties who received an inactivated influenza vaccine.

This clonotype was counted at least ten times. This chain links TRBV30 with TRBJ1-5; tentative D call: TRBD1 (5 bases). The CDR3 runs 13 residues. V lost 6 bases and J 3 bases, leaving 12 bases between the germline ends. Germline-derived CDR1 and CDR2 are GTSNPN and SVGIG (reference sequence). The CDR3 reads CACSTGPNQPQHF. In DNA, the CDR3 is TGTGCCTGCAGCACGGGGCCCAATCAGCCCCAGCATTTT.

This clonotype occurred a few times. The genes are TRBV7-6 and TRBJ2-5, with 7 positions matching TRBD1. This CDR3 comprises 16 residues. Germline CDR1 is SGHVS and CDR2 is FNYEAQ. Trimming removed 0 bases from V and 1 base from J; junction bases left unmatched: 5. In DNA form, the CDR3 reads TGTGCCAGCAGCTTAGCGGGACAGCTGTTCCAAGAGACCCAGTACTTC. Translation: CASSLAGQLFQETQYF.